This paragraph covers one TCR beta chain sequence. Its antigen is unknown. V lost 5 bases to trimming and J lost 4 bases; unmatched junction nucleotides: 5. The CDR3 is 14 residues long. Germline CDR1 reads SGHTA; CDR2 reads FQGNSA. The assay was immunoSEQ multiplex PCR, and TCRdb's table has in-frame clones only and misses some. The sample lists around 30,000 clones, about 85% occurring once. This entry comes from a study of graft-versus-host responses after intestinal transplantation. As for the study in general: Transplant types were multivisceral, liver-intestinal, or isolated intestinal.

The study's findings and limits: The presence of high graft-versus-host to host-versus-graft clonal ratios in allografts characterized patients with graft-donor T cell macrochimerism. Some GvH clones appeared in ileal mucosa or blood before recipient bone marrow. Early after transplant, HvG clones declined as circulating GvH clones peaked.

The TCR was taken from a human patient who received an intestinal transplant, so some T cells may come from the graft donor. This chain uses TRBV7-2 with TRBJ2-7; 10 bases map to TRBD2. The sample consisted of PBMCs, taken nearly 470 days after intestinal transplantation. The CDR3 sequence: CASSPLAGVYEQYF. DNA of the CDR3: TGTGCCAGCAGCCCTCTAGCGGGAGTGTACGAGCAGTACTTC.